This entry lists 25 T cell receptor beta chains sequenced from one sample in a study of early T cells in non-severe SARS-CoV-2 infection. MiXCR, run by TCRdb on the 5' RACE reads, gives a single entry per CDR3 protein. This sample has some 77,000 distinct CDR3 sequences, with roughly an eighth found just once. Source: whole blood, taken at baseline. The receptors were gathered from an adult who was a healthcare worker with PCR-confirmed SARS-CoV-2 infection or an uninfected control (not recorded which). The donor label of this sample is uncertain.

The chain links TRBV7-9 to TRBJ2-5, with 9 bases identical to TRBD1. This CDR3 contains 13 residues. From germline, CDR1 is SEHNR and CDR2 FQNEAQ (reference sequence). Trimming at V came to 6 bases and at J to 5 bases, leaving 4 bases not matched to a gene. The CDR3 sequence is CASSIQGAETQYF. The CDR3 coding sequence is TGTGCCAGCAGTATACAGGGGGCGGAGACCCAGTACTTC.

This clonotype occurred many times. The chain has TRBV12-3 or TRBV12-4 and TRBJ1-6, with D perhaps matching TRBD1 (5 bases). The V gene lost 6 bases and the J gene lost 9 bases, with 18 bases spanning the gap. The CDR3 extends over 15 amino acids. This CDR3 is CASRFIDRPTSPLHF. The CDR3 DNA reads TGTGCCAGCAGATTCATCGACAGACCCACTTCACCCCTCCACTTT.

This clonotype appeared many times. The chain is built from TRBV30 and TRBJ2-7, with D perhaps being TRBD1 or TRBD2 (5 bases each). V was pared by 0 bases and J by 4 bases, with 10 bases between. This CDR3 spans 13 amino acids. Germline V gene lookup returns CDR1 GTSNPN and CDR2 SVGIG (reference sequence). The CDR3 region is CAWSVKGPYEQYF. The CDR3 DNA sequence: TGTGCCTGGAGTGTTAAGGGACCGTACGAGCAGTACTTC.

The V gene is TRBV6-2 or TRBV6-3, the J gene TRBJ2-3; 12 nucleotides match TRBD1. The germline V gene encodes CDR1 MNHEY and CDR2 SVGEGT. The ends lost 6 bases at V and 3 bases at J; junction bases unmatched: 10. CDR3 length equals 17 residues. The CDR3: CASSYRDRGRGTDTQYF. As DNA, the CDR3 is TGTGCCAGCAGCTACCGGGACAGGGGGCGAGGAACAGATACGCAGTATTTT.

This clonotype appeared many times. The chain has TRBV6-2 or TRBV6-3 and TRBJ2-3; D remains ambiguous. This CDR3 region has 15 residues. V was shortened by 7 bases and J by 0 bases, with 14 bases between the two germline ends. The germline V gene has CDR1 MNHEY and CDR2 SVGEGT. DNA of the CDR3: TGTGCCAGCATCCGAGCGAGCGCTAGCACAGATACGCAGTATTTT. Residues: CASIRASASTDTQYF.

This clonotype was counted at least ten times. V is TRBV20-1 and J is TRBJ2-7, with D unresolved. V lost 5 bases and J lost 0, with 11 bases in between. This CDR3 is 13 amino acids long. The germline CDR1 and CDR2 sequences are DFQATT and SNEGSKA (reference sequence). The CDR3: CSAHTATSYEQYF. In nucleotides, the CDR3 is TGCAGTGCTCACACGGCTACCTCCTACGAGCAGTACTTC.

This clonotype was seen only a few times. The CDR3 nucleotides read TGTGCCAGCAGTGTATTCAGGGGAACCTACGAGCAGTACTTC. Translated: CASSVFRGTYEQYF. The chain uses TRBV2 and TRBJ2-7, with D possibly being TRBD1 (6 bases). The germline V gene encodes CDR1 SNHLY and CDR2 FYNNEI. Trimming removed 4 bases from V and 2 bases from J, with 12 bases in between. The length of the CDR3 is 14 residues. Combining the CDR3 with reference TRBV2 and TRBJ2-7 gives the whole variable domain EPEVTQTPSHQVTQMGQEVILRCVPISNHLYFYWYRQILGQKVEFLVSFYNNEISEKSEIFDDQFSVERPDGSNFTLKIRSTKLEDSAMYFCASSVFRGTYEQYFGPGTRLTVT.

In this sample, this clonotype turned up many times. The CDR3 loop reads CASSLDLNTEAFF. Written as DNA, the CDR3 is TGTGCCAGCAGCTTGGATTTGAACACTGAAGCTTTCTTT. The genes are TRBV5-5 and TRBJ1-1; D remains ambiguous. The germline CDR1 and CDR2 sequences are SGHKS and YYEKEE (reference sequence). The CDR3 covers 13 residues. The V gene lost 0 bases and the J gene lost 0 bases, with 3 bases spanning the gap.

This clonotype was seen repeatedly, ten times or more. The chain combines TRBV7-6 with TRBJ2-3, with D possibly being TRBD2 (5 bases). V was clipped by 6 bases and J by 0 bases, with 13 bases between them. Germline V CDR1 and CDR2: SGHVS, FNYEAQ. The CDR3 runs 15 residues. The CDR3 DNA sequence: TGTGCCAGCAGTCGGGTGGGCGGGAGCACAGATACGCAGTATTTT. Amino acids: CASSRVGGSTDTQYF.

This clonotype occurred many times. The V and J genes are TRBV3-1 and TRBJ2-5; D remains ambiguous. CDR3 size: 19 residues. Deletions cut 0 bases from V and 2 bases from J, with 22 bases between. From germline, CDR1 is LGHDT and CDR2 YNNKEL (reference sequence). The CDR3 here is CASSQESPLRPLLQETQYF. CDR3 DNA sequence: TGTGCCAGCAGCCAAGAGTCGCCCCTCAGACCCCTTCTTCAAGAGACCCAGTACTTC.

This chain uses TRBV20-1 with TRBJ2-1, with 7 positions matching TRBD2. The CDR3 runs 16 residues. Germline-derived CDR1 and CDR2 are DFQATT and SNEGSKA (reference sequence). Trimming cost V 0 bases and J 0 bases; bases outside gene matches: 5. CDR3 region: CSARDRGGSSYNEQFF. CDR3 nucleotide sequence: TGCAGTGCTAGAGATCGCGGCGGGAGCTCCTACAATGAGCAGTTCTTC.

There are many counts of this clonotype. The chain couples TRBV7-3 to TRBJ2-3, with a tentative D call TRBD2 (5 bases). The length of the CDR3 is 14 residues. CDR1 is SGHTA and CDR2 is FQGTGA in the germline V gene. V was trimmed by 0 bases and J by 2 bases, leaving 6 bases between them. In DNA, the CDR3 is TGTGCCAGCAGCTTAACACGGGACACAGATACGCAGTATTTT. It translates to CASSLTRDTDTQYF.

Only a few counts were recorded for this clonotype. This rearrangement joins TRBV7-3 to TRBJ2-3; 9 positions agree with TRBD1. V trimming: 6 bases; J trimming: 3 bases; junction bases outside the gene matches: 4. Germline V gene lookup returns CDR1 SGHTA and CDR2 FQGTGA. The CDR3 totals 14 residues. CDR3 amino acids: CASRPDRGTDTQYF. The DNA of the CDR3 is TGTGCCAGCAGGCCGGACAGGGGAACAGATACGCAGTATTTT.

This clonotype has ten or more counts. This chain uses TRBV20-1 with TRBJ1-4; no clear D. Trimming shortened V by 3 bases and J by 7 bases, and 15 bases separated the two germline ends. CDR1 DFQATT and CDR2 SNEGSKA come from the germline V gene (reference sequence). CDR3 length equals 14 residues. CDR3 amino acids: CSASPRGYIEKLFF. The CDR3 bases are TGCAGTGCTAGTCCTCGTGGCTACATTGAAAAACTGTTTTTT.

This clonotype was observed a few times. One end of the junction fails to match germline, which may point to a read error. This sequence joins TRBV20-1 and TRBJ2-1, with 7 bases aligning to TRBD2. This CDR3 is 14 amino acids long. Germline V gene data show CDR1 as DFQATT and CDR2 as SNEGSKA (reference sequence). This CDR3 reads CSARAGSFYNEQFF. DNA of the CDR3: TGCAGTGCGAGAGCGGGGAGCTTTTACAATGAGCAGTTCTTC.

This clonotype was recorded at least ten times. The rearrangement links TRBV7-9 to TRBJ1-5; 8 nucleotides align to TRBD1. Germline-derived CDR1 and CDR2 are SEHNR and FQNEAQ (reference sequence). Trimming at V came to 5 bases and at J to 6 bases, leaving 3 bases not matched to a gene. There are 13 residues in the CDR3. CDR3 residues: CASSPQGGQPQHF. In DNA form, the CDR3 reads TGTGCCAGCAGCCCACAGGGGGGTCAGCCCCAGCATTTT.

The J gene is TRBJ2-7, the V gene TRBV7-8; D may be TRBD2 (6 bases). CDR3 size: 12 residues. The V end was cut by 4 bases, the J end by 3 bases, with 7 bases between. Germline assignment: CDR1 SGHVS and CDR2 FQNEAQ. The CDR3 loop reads CASSSGDYEQYF. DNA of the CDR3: TGTGCCAGCAGCTCGGGGGACTACGAGCAGTACTTC.

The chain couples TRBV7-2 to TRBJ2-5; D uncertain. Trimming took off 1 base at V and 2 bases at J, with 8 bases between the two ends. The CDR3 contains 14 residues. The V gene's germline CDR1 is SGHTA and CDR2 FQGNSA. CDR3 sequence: CASSLGYKQETQYF. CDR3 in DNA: TGTGCCAGCAGCTTAGGTTACAAGCAAGAGACCCAGTACTTC.

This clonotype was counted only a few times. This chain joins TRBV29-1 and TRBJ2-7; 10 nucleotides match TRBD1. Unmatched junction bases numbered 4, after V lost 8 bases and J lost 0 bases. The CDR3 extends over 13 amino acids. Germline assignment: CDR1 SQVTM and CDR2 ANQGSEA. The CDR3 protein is CSIGTGASYEQYF. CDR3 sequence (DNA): TGCAGCATAGGGACAGGGGCCTCCTACGAGCAGTACTTC.

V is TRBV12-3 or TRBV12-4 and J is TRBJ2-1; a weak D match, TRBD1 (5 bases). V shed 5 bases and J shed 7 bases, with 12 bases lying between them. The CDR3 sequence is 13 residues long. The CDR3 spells CASSRAGRNEQFF. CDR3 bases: TGTGCCAGCAGTCGGGCAGGGCGGAATGAGCAGTTCTTC.

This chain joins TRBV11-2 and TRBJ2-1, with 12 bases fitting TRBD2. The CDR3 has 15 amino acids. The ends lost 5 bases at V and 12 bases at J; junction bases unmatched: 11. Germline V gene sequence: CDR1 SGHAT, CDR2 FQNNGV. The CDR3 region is CASSPGASSGGAQFF. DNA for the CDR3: TGTGCCAGCAGCCCAGGGGCTTCTAGCGGGGGGGCGCAGTTCTTC.

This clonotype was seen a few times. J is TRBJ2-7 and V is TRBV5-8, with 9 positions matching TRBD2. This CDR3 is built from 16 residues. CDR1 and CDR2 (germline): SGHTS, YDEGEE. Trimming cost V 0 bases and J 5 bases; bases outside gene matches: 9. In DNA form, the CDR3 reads TGTGCCAGCAGCTTGGCCTCTTTTTTAGCGGGAGACGAGCAGTACTTC. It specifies CASSLASFLAGDEQYF.

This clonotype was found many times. CDR3: CASSFPSGSAQDTQYF. The CDR3 region has the DNA TGCGCCAGCAGCTTCCCTAGCGGGAGCGCACAAGATACGCAGTATTTT. The V and J genes are TRBV5-1 and TRBJ2-3; the match to TRBD2 covers 10 bases. This CDR3 contains 16 residues. Germline V gene lookup returns CDR1 SGHRS and CDR2 YFSETQ. V shed 2 bases and J 5 bases; nucleotides not matched to a gene: 8.

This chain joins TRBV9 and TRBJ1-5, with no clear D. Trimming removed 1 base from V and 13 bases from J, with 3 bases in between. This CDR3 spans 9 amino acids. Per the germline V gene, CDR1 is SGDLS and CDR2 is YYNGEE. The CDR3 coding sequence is TGTGCCAGCAGCGTAACGCAGCATTTT. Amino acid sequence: CASSVTQHF.

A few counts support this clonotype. Here the CDR3 DNA reads TGTGCCAGCAGTTTATATCCGGGACTAGCTTTCACAGATACGCAGTATTTT. Amino acid sequence: CASSLYPGLAFTDTQYF. This chain joins TRBV27 and TRBJ2-3; 9 nucleotides align to TRBD2. CDR3 length equals 17 residues. The germline V gene has CDR1 MNHEY and CDR2 SMNVEV (reference sequence). The trim removed 1 base at V and 2 bases at J, leaving 7 bases unmatched.